The rows below give T cell receptor beta chains drawn from one sample of a study of response to subunit inactivated influenza vaccine. TCRdb independently ran MiXCR on the RT-PCR reads; one entry per CDR3 protein. The sample records about 190,000 distinct CDR3 sequences, approximately 15% being singletons. Sequences were derived from CD8+ T cells sorted from PBMCs, sampled more than 4 days after vaccination. These receptor sequences come from a man aged 50-60 years who received an inactivated influenza vaccine. The CDR3 runs from the conserved cysteine through the conserved F or W. The order of the fields is V gene, J gene, clone size, D gene, CDR3 DNA, CDR3 protein. A D gene is named only where the DNA matches it firmly. Not every row has a clone size; where given, it reads once, few, many or a size class.

TRBV27,TRBJ2-7,-,-,TGTGCCAGCAGTTCCATCGCGGAAAGCTCCTACGAGCAGTACTTC,CASSSIAESSYEQYF
TRBV7-8,TRBJ2-4,-,-,TGTGCCAGCAGCCCTGCAGATATGTTGAACATTCAGTACTTC,CASSPADMLNIQYF
TRBV5-8,TRBJ2-1,many,TRBD1,TGTGCCAGCAGATTCAGGGACAGGGGGGTCAATGAGCAGTTCTTC,CASRFRDRGVNEQFF
TRBV12-3/TRBV12-4,TRBJ2-3,-,-,TGTGCCAGCGGCCATCCTACAGATACGCAGTATTTT,CASGHPTDTQYF
TRBV20-1,TRBJ1-2,-,-,TGCAGTGCTAGAGATCTTCGTCTAGATGGCTACACCTTC,CSARDLRLDGYTF
TRBV24-1,TRBJ2-1,-,-,TGTGCCACCAGTGACCCGGACATAAATGAGCAGTTCTTC,CATSDPDINEQFF
TRBV4-3,TRBJ2-2,-,TRBD1,TGCGCCAGCAGCCAGGCGACAGGGGCGGGCACCGGGGAGCTGTTTTTT,CASSQATGAGTGELFF
TRBV7-9,TRBJ2-3,few,TRBD2,TGTGCCGGCCAGGGAGCGGGAAGAGTGGTGGGAGATACGCAGTATTTT,CAGQGAGRVVGDTQYF
TRBV4-1,TRBJ1-5,-,-,TGCGCCAGCAGCCCGCCTTTATCGGACCGGCTTAGCAATCAGCCCCAGCATTTT,CASSPPLSDRLSNQPQHF
TRBV12-3/TRBV12-4,TRBJ1-4,many,-,TGTGCCAGCAGCCGATGGACCAATGAAAAACTGTTTTTT,CASSRWTNEKLFF
TRBV12-3/TRBV12-4,TRBJ2-7,-,-,TGTGCCAGTACGGAGGGTTACGAGCAGTACTTC,CASTEGYEQYF
TRBV28,TRBJ2-3,-,-,TGTGCCAGCAGTTTATCGGACACAGATACGCAGTATTTT,CASSLSDTDTQYF
TRBV4-3,TRBJ2-7,-,TRBD1,TGCGCCAGCAGCCAAGATTCGGCAGGGGGCCGATACGAGCAGTACTTC,CASSQDSAGGRYEQYF
TRBV28,TRBJ2-5,few,TRBD2,TGTGCCAGCAGTTCCACCGGGCTAGCGGACGAGACCCAGTACTTC,CASSSTGLADETQYF
TRBV27,TRBJ2-5,-,TRBD1,TGTGCCAGCAGTTCCCTAACGGGACAGGGGGAAGAGACCCAGTACTTC,CASSSLTGQGEETQYF
TRBV7-9,TRBJ2-7,few,-,TGTGCCAGCAGCTCCTGGGTCGGGTTGGCGGAGCAGTACTTC,CASSSWVGLAEQYF
TRBV6-2/TRBV6-3,TRBJ2-6,-,-,TGTGCCAGCAGTTACTCCGGGTTCGGGGCCAACGTCCTGACTTTC,CASSYSGFGANVLTF
TRBV28,TRBJ2-7,few,TRBD1,TGTGCCAGCAGTCTGACGAGGACAGGGCCCTACGAGCAGTACTTC,CASSLTRTGPYEQYF
TRBV11-1,TRBJ2-1,few,-,TGTGCCAGCAGCTTAGCGTGGAACTCCTACAATGAGCAGTTCTTC,CASSLAWNSYNEQFF
TRBV5-1,TRBJ2-3,few,-,TGCGCCAGCAGCTTTTGGACCCCCACAGGGGATACGCAGTATTTT,CASSFWTPTGDTQYF
TRBV20-1,TRBJ2-1,-,-,TGCAGTGCTAGAGATCTGGACTCCTACAATGAGCAGTTCTTC,CSARDLDSYNEQFF